This T cell receptor (beta chain) stems from a study of blood T cell repertoires in COVID-19. Background on the study: Sites across the United States, Italy and Spain contributed samples from acute and convalescent COVID-19. The cDNA or gDNA used as material had been derived from T cells, B-cell-depleted T cells, or PBMCs.

CDR3 length: 15 amino acids. The germline V and J ends were trimmed by 5 bases and 3 bases, with 16 bases remaining between them. Germline V gene lookup returns CDR1 SNHLY and CDR2 FYNNEI. Per the original methods: How many nucleated cells were present was estimated from reference gene primer amplification. Here immunoSEQ multiplex PCR was the method, and the copy in TCRdb shows in-frame clones only, minus some. V, J and clone size are taken as reported in that table, and D and trimming were inferred from the DNA itself. The sample holds over 95,000 clones, 90% seen once. The rearrangement links TRBV2 to TRBJ1-1; tentatively, D is TRBD1 (5 bases). Sequencing was carried out using peripheral blood. The TCR comes from a woman aged 45-65 years with acute or convalescent COVID-19. The DNA of the CDR3 is TGTGCCAGCAGTCTTAATACTGACAGTTACACTGAAGCTTTCTTT. Its protein product is CASSLNTDSYTEAFF. The variable domain in full, with the rest retrieved from reference TRBV2 and TRBJ1-1, is EPEVTQTPSHQVTQMGQEVILRCVPISNHLYFYWYRQILGQKVEFLVSFYNNEISEKSEIFDDQFSVERPDGSNFTLKIRSTKLEDSAMYFCASSLNTDSYTEAFFGQGTRLTVV.